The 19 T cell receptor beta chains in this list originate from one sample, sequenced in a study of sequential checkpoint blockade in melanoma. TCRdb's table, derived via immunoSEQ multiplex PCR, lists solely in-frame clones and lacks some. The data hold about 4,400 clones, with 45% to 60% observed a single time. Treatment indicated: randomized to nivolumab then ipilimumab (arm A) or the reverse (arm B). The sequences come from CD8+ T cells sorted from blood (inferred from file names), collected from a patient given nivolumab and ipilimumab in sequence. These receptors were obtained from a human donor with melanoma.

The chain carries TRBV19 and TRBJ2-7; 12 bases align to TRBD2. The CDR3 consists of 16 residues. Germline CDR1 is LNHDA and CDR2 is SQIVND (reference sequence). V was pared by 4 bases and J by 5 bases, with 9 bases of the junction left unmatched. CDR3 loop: CASSSTLAGGSDEQYF. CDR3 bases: TGTGCCAGTAGTAGTACACTAGCGGGAGGAAGCGACGAGCAGTACTTC.

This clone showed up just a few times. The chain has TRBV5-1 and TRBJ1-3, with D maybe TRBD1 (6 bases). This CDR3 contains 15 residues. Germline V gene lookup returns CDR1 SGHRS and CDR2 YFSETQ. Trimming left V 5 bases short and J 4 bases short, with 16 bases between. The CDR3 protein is CASSAGGARGNTIYF. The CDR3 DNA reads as TGCGCCAGCAGTGCTGGGGGGGCTAGGGGAAACACCATATATTTT.

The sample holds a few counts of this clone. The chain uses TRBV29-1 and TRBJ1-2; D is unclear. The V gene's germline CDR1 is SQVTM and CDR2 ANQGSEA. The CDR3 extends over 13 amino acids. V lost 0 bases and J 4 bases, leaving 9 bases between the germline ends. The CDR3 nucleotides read TGCAGCGTTGAAGATGGCGGGGTCTATGGCTACACCTTC. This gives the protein CSVEDGGVYGYTF.

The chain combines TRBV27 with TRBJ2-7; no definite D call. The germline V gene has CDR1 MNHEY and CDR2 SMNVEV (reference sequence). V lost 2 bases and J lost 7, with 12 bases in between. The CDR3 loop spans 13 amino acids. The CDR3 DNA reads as TGTGCCAGCAGTTTAATGGTTTCGGGTGAGCAGTACTTC. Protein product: CASSLMVSGEQYF.

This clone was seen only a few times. In DNA form, the CDR3 reads TGTGCCAGCAGTTTAGGGCGGGAGGGCTACGAGCAGTACTTC. Amino acids: CASSLGREGYEQYF. The rearrangement joins TRBV27 to TRBJ2-5; 9 bases are a match to TRBD2. TRBJ2-7 explains the end of the DNA better; the J call may be wrong. The germline V gene has CDR1 MNHEY and CDR2 SMNVEV (reference sequence). CDR3 length: 14 amino acids.

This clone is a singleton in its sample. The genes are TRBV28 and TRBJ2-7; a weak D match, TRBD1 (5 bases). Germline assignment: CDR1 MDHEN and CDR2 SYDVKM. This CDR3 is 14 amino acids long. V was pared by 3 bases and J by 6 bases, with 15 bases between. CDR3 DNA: TGTGCCAGCAGTTTGAGCAGGGTTGGCCCCGAGCAGTACTTC. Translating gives CASSLSRVGPEQYF.

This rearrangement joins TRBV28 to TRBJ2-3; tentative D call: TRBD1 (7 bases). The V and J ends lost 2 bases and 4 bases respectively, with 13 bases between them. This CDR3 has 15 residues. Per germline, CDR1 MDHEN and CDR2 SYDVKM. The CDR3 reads CASSLGQGEADTQYF. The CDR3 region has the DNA TGTGCCAGCAGTTTAGGGCAGGGGGAGGCAGATACGCAGTATTTT.

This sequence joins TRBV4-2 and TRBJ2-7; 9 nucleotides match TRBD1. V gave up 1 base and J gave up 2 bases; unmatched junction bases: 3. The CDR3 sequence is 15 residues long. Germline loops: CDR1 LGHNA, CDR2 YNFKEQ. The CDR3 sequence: CASSQGQGVPYEQYF. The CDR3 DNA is TGTGCCAGCAGCCAAGGACAGGGGGTCCCCTACGAGCAGTACTTC.

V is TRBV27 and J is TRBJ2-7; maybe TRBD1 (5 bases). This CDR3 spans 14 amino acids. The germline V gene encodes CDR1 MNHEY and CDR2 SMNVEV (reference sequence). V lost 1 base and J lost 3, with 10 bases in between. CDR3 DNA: TGTGCCAGCAGTTTATGGGGCAAGTTCTACGAGCAGTACTTC. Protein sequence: CASSLWGKFYEQYF.

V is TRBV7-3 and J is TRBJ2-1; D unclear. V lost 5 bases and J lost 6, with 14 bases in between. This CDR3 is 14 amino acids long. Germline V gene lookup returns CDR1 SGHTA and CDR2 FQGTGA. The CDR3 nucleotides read TGTGCCAGCAGCCCTAGTGGTCAAACCAATGAGCAGTTCTTC. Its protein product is CASSPSGQTNEQFF.

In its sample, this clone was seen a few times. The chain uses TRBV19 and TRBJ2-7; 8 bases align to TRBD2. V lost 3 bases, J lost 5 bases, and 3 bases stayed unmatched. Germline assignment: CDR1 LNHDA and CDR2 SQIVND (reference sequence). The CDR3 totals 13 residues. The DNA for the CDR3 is TGTGCCAGTAGTATCCTGACTAGCGACGAGCAGTACTTC. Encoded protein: CASSILTSDEQYF.

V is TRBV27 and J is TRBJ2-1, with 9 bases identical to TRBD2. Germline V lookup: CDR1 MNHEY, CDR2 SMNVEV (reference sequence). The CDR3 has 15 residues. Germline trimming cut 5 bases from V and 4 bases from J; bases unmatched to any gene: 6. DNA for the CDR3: TGTGCCAGCAGTCTCGGGGCGGGAGGGTACAATGAGCAGTTCTTC. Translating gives CASSLGAGGYNEQFF.

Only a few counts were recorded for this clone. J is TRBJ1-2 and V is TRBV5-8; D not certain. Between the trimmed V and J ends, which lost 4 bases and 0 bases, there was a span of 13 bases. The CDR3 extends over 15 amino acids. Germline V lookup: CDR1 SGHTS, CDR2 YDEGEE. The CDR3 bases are TGTGCCAGCAGCCTTGGCGGGGAAGCTAACTATGGCTACACCTTC. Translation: CASSLGGEANYGYTF.

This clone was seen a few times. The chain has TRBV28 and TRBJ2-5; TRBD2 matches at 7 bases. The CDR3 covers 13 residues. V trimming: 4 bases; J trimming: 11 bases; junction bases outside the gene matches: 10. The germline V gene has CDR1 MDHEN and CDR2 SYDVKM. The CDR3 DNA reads TGTGCCAGCAGTTCCAGCGGGACGATTGAGCAGTACTTC. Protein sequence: CASSSSGTIEQYF.

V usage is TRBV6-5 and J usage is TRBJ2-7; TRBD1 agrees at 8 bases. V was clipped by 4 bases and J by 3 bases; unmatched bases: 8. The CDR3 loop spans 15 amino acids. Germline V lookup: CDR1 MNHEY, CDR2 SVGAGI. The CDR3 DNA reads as TGTGCCAGCAGTTCCTCCAGGGGGCTCCTCTACGAGCAGTACTTC. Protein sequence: CASSSSRGLLYEQYF.

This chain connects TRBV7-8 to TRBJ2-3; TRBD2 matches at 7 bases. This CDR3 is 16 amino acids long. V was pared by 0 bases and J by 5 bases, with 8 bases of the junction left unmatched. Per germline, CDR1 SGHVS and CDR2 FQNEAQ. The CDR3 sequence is CASSLARGRGQDTQYF. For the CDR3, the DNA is TGTGCCAGCAGCTTAGCGCGCGGGAGAGGTCAAGATACGCAGTATTTT.

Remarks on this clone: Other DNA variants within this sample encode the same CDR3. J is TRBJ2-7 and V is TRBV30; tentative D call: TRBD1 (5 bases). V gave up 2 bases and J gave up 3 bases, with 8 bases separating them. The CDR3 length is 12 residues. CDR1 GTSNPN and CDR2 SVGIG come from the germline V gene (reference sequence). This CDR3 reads CAWSRQGYEQYF. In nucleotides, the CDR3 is TGTGCCTGGAGTCGTCAGGGCTACGAGCAGTACTTC. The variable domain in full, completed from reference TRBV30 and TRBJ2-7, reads SQTIHQWPATLVQPVGSPLSLECTVEGTSNPNLYWYRQAAGRGLQLLFYSVGIGQISSEVPQNLSASRPQDRQFILSSKKLLLSDSGFYLCAWSRQGYEQYFGPGTRLTVT.

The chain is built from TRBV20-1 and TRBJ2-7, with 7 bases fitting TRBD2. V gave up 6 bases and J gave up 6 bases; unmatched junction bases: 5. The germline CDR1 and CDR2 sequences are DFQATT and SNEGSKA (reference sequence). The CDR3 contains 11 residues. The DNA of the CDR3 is TGCAGTGCAAGGACGGGGGGCGAGCAGTACTTC. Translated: CSARTGGEQYF.

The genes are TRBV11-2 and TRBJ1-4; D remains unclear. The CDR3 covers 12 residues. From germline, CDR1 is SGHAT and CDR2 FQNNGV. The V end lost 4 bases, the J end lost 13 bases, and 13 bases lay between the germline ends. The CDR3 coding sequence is TGTGCCAGCAGCTCCCTGGGAGACCGACTGTTTTTT. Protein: CASSSLGDRLFF.